The 5 T cell receptor beta chains presented below share a single source sample, sequenced in a study of shared clonotypes between healthy human individuals. Sequenced by immunoSEQ multiplex PCR; TCRdb stores in-frame clones only, minus some. Counted here are hundreds of thousands of clones, roughly 97% occurring once; the ten biggest clones make up around 0.058%. Sequenced material: naive CD4+ T cells sorted from blood. Subset of the sample: CD45RA+ positively selected. These receptors all stem from a woman aged 30 to 39 in good health.

The chain links TRBV29-1 to TRBJ2-7; D not certain. The CDR3 spans 13 residues. Trimming left V 0 bases short and J 3 bases short, with 9 bases between. Germline V gene sequence: CDR1 SQVTM, CDR2 ANQGSEA. CDR3 bases: TGCAGCGTTGAAGATAATGACGGCTACGAGCAGTACTTC. The encoded protein is CSVEDNDGYEQYF.

The chain uses TRBV10-3 and TRBJ2-5, with 8 bases that match TRBD1. V shed 11 bases and J 2 bases; nucleotides not matched to a gene: 13. CDR1 is ENHRY, CDR2 SYGVKD, per germline. CDR3 length: 15 residues. The CDR3, as DNA: TGTGCCGTTGGGACAGGTCTTGTTTGGCAAGAGACCCAGTACTTC. It translates to CAVGTGLVWQETQYF.

The rearrangement uses TRBV6-5 and TRBJ2-1, with TRBD1 identical over 7 bases. The ends lost 5 bases at V and 8 bases at J; junction bases unmatched: 9. Germline V gives CDR1 MNHEY, CDR2 SVGAGI. CDR3 length equals 14 residues. CDR3 amino acids: CASSPRTGPDEQFF. CDR3 DNA: TGTGCCAGCAGTCCTAGGACAGGTCCCGATGAGCAGTTCTTC.

The chain couples TRBV7-3 to TRBJ1-5; 8 positions agree with TRBD1. The CDR3 contains 18 residues. CDR1 is SGHTA and CDR2 is FQGTGA in the germline V gene. Unmatched junction bases numbered 14, after V lost 7 bases and J lost 0 bases. The DNA for the CDR3 is TGTGCCAGCATCACAAAGAAGGTGGGACAGGTTAGCAATCAGCCCCAGCATTTT. Its protein product is CASITKKVGQVSNQPQHF.

The rearrangement uses TRBV5-4 and TRBJ2-1; either TRBD1 or TRBD2 may fit D (5 bases each). The CDR3 runs to 16 residues. Deletions cut 4 bases from V and 9 bases from J, with 23 bases between. CDR1 is SGHNT, CDR2 YYREEE, per germline (reference sequence). The CDR3 DNA is TGTGCCAGCAGCCCCCCCGCCGGGACCACCGTGAGTGAGCAGTTCTTC. It is translated as CASSPPAGTTVSEQFF. Full variable domain (rest looked up from reference TRBV5-4 and TRBJ2-1): ETGVTQSPTHLIKTRGQQVTLRCSSQSGHNTVSWYQQALGQGPQFIFQYYREEENGRGNFPPRFSGLQFPNYSSELNVNALELDDSALYLCASSPPAGTTVSEQFFGPGTRLTVL.